This T cell receptor beta chain emerged from a study of OX40 agonist ivuxolimab in advanced cancers. Study as a whole: Prior anti-PD-1, anti-PD-L1 or anti-CTLA-4 therapy was allowed; more than 30% had some. Study results and caveats: CD4+ and CD8+ blood T cells expanded clonally by week 6 at 0.1 to 3.0 mg/kg. Expanded peripheral T-cell antigen specificity went undetermined.

Germline assignment: CDR1 MDHEN and CDR2 SYDVKM. V was cut by 2 bases and J by 2 bases, with 13 bases left in between. CDR3 length equals 16 residues. Profiling relied on immunoSEQ multiplex PCR, and the TCRdb table lists in-frame clones only, not all of them. Of over 85,000 clones in the sample, 85% to 95% are singletons; the top ten hold over 0.2%. In the case of this clone: No antigen is known for it.

The sequence was collected from an adult with an advanced solid tumor such as melanoma, head and neck, liver or kidney cancer. The sequenced sample was CD4+ or CD8+ T cells sorted from blood, obtained in a trial of the OX40 agonist ivuxolimab. This chain links TRBV28 with TRBJ2-1, with D unclear. DNA for the CDR3: TGTGCCAGCAGTTTAGTTGGGCGGCCAACCTACAATGAGCAGTTCTTC. This encodes CASSLVGRPTYNEQFF.